The present T cell receptor beta chain was sequenced within a study of cytomegalovirus exposure and HLA in healthy donors. Study in general: Among around 400 genotyped donors, approximately 80% fell in the Caucasian-associated ancestry cluster. Study results and limitations: HLA alleles were associated with fewer than 20,000 TCR beta sequences in a later analysis at 0.05 false discovery rate. Later analysis indicated greater clonal expansion among HLA-associated TCR beta chains than among equally common other chains.

As regards this clone: Its antigen is not known.

There are 16 residues in the CDR3. V was clipped by 2 bases and J by 0 bases; unmatched bases: 5. Germline CDR1 MNHEY, CDR2 SMNVEV (reference sequence). The PCR used 60 Vbeta and 13 Jbeta primers. Here immunoSEQ multiplex PCR was the method, and the copy in TCRdb shows in-frame clones only, minus some. The table lists about 150,000 clones, roughly three quarters of them singletons. The rearrangement links TRBV27 to TRBJ2-7; 9 bases align to TRBD1. This clonotype was sampled from a male donor in good health and CMV-seronegative. The sample taken for sequencing was PBMCs. The CDR3 DNA follows: TGTGCCAGCAGTTTACTTCGGGACAGGGCCTCCTACGAGCAGTACTTC. This codes for CASSLLRDRASYEQYF.